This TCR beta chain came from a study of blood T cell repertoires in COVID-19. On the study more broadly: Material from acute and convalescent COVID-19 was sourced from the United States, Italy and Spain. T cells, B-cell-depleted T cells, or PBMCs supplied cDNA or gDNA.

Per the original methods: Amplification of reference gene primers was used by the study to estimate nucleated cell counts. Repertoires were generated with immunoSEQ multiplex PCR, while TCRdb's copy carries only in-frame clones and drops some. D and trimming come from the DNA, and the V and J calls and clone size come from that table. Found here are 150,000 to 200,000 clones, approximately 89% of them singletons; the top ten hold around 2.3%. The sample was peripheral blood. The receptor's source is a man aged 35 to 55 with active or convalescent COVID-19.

For the CDR3, the DNA is TGTGCCAGCAGCCCCCGGCAAGGGACATACTATGGCTACACCTTC. It is translated as CASSPRQGTYYGYTF. The rearrangement joins TRBV14 to TRBJ1-2, with a possible D match to TRBD1 (6 bases). CDR1 SGHDN and CDR2 FVKESK come from the germline V gene. V was pared by 4 bases and J by 3 bases, with 15 bases between. The CDR3 has 15 residues.